A selection of T cell receptor beta chains follows, all from one sample in a study of OX40 agonist ivuxolimab in advanced cancers. TCRdb keeps only in-frame clones here, not all; method: immunoSEQ multiplex PCR. The repertoire has about 76,000 clones, around 85% of them found once; the top ten carry approximately 5.1%. The sequencing used CD4+ or CD8+ T cells sorted from blood, collected in a trial of the OX40 agonist ivuxolimab. All receptors come from an adult with an advanced solid tumor such as melanoma, head and neck, liver or kidney cancer. The CDR3 runs from the conserved cysteine through the conserved F or W. D genes are given only for firm matches. For some rows the clone size is stated as once, few or many, or as a class when expanded; others skip it.

V,size,D,J,DNA,CDR3
TRBV11-1,NA,NA,TRBJ1-1,TGTGCCAGCAGCCTCCTTGACACTGAAGCTTTCTTT,CASSLLDTEAFF
TRBV6-5,NA,NA,TRBJ1-1,TGTGCCAGCAGTTCCCGGGAGTGGTCCACTGAAGCTTTCTTT,CASSSREWSTEAFF
TRBV6-5,NA,NA,TRBJ2-7,TGTGCCAGCAGTGCAAGGGTTAGCCAGAACGAGCAGTACTTC,CASSARVSQNEQYF
TRBV9,NA,NA,TRBJ2-1,TGTGCCAGCAGCGCCTCCGGGACCAGCTCCTACAATGAGCAGTTCTTC,CASSASGTSSYNEQFF
TRBV6-5,NA,NA,TRBJ1-4,TGTGCCAGCAGTTACGGGCGGCGTAATGAAAAACTGTTTTTT,CASSYGRRNEKLFF
TRBV6-6,few,TRBD2,TRBJ2-1,TGTGCCAGCAGTCGATTTAGCGGGAGCTCCTACAATGAGCAGTTCTTC,CASSRFSGSSYNEQFF
TRBV19,NA,TRBD1,TRBJ2-7,TGTGCCAGCCGTACCGGGACAGGGGCCGTCTACGAGCAGTACTTC,CASRTGTGAVYEQYF
TRBV5-1,NA,TRBD1,TRBJ2-7,TGCGCCAGCAGCTTGACAGGGACAGGGACATACGAGCAGTACTTC,CASSLTGTGTYEQYF
TRBV30,once,NA,TRBJ1-4,TGTGCCTGGAGTGTACTCGGAAAACTGTTTTTT,CAWSVLGKLFF
TRBV7-2,NA,TRBD2,TRBJ2-7,TGTGCCAGCAGCCCCGTCTCCTTAGCGGGACTCTACGAGCAGTACTTC,CASSPVSLAGLYEQYF
TRBV30,NA,TRBD1,TRBJ1-2,TGTGCCTGGAGCGGGGGGACAGGGGGCTATGGCTACACCTTC,CAWSGGTGGYGYTF